This passage covers 9 T cell receptor beta chains from one sample sequenced in a study of PD-1 blockade in classical Hodgkin lymphoma. The assay was immunoSEQ multiplex PCR, and TCRdb's table has in-frame clones only and misses some. This sample carries under 30,000 clones, approximately 83% of them seen once, and the ten largest clones take 2% to 2.5%. Each and every patient relapsed after autologous stem cell transplantation, and patients got differing brentuximab vedotin exposure. Starting with thawed PBMCs, CD4+ T cells were purified by magnetic negative selection. The input for sequencing was CD4+ T cells from blood, taken at baseline. Source of these receptors: a human donor with classical Hodgkin lymphoma.

The chain joins TRBV10-2 to TRBJ1-6; tentative D call: TRBD1 (5 bases). Germline CDR1 reads WSHSY; CDR2 reads SAAADI. The CDR3 is 13 amino acids. V was clipped by 8 bases and J by 7 bases, with 12 bases between them. The CDR3 coding sequence is TGCGCCAGCGGGCGGGGGGAGAATTCACCCCTCCACTTT. It yields the protein CASGRGENSPLHF.

J is TRBJ2-5 and V is TRBV7-6; D not resolved. The tail of the sequence fits TRBJ2-7 better, so the J call may be wrong. The CDR3 has 13 amino acids. Germline CDR1 and CDR2: SGHVS and FNYEAQ. CDR3 coding DNA: TGTGCCAGCAGCTTAGCAGCTGGATACGAGCAGTACTTC. Amino acid sequence: CASSLAAGYEQYF.

The V call is TRBV19, the J call TRBJ1-2; no definite D call. The CDR3 extends over 12 amino acids. Germline V gives CDR1 LNHDA, CDR2 SQIVND (reference sequence). Deletions cut 3 bases from V and 8 bases from J, with 10 bases between. The DNA for the CDR3 is TGTGCCAGTAGTATTGCCCGAGGGGGCTACACCTTC. Encoded protein: CASSIARGGYTF. The complete variable domain, with remaining parts taken from reference TRBV19 and TRBJ1-2, reads DGGITQSPKYLFRKEGQNVTLSCEQNLNHDAMYWYRQDPGQGLRLIYYSQIVNDFQKGDIAEGYSVSREKKESFPLTVTSAQKNPTAFYLCASSIARGGYTFGSGTRLTVV.

Notes on this clone: At one end the junction does not follow the germline gene, possibly because of a read error. The chain recombines TRBV19 with TRBJ2-1, with a tentative D call TRBD1 (5 bases). This CDR3 is 14 amino acids long. The germline CDR1 and CDR2 sequences are LNHDA and SQIVND (reference sequence). CDR3 bases: TGTGCCACTTTACAGGATCCCTCCTCCAATGAGCAGTTCTTC. It yields the protein CATLQDPSSNEQFF.

The chain has TRBV4-3 and TRBJ2-3; D may be TRBD1 or TRBD2 (6 bases each). The ends were cut back, 3 bases at V and 3 bases at J, with 16 bases in the middle. The CDR3 has 16 residues. CDR1 is LGHNA, CDR2 YSLEER, per germline. This chain's CDR3 is CASSQGLNRATDTQYF. The CDR3 DNA reads TGCGCCAGCAGCCAGGGACTTAACAGGGCGACAGATACGCAGTATTTT.

This sequence joins TRBV19 and TRBJ1-2; D may be TRBD1 (5 bases). Trimming cost V 3 bases and J 2 bases, with 10 bases left between them. The germline V gene encodes CDR1 LNHDA and CDR2 SQIVND (reference sequence). The CDR3 has 14 amino acids. The CDR3 here is CASSIPRGNYGYTF. CDR3 sequence (DNA): TGTGCCAGTAGTATCCCGCGGGGCAACTATGGCTACACCTTC.

The rearrangement links TRBV15 to TRBJ2-2; 8 nucleotides agree with TRBD1. CDR3 length: 16 amino acids. Germline CDR1 and CDR2: LNHNV and YYDKDF (reference sequence). V gave up 3 bases and J gave up 4 bases; unmatched junction bases: 7. In DNA form, the CDR3 reads TGTGCCACCAGCAGTAGACCGACAGGGGCCACCGGGGAGCTGTTTTTT. Translating gives CATSSRPTGATGELFF.

The rearrangement joins TRBV28 to TRBJ1-1; TRBD1 agrees at 9 bases. This CDR3 is built from 15 residues. With 5 bases clipped from V and 2 bases from J, the junction kept 6 bases outside the gene matches. The germline CDR1 and CDR2 sequences are MDHEN and SYDVKM. CDR3 loop: CASSPPGQGNTEAFF. The CDR3, as DNA: TGTGCCAGCAGTCCACCGGGACAGGGAAACACTGAAGCTTTCTTT. Variable domain in full (rest from reference TRBV28 and TRBJ1-1): DVKVTQSSRYLVKRTGEKVFLECVQDMDHENMFWYRQDPGLGLRLIYFSYDVKMKEKGDIPEGYSVSREKKERFSLILESASTNQTSMYLCASSPPGQGNTEAFFGQGTRLTVV.

On this clone itself: Germline and junction disagree at one end, which may indicate a read error. Other DNA variants within this sample encode the same CDR3. The rearrangement joins TRBV7-2 to TRBJ2-3, with D possibly matching TRBD2 (7 bases). Germline CDR1 reads SGHTA; CDR2 reads FQGNSA. The CDR3 spans 18 residues. CDR3 region: CASSLAAGAGWSTDTQYF. The DNA for the CDR3 is TGTGCCAGCAGCCTAGCTGCGGGGGCAGGGTGGAGCACAGATACGCAGTATTTT.